This T cell receptor (beta chain) was found in a study of T cells after yellow fever vaccination. Overall study findings and caveats: Compared with primary, the secondary response was weaker and peaked at day 5, not 15. Abundant bulk-derived clonotypes could contaminate FACS-sorted repertoires.

In TCRdb, the 5' RACE reads were re-called with MiXCR into one record per CDR3 protein. The sample shows 400,000 or so distinct CDR3 sequences, roughly 12% of them seen only once. The CDR3 contains 14 residues. V was clipped by 1 base and J by 3 bases, with 10 bases between them. Germline-derived CDR1 and CDR2 are SGHDT and YYEEEE. Regarding this clonotype: Its antigen is not identified.

This specimen consisted of PBMCs, obtained on the day of the first yellow fever vaccination. This receptor was identified in a man younger than 30 who received the YFV17D yellow fever vaccine. The chain recombines TRBV5-6 with TRBJ1-1; D possibly corresponds to TRBD1 (5 bases). Here the CDR3 reads CASSLWQGHTEAFF. CDR3 bases: TGTGCCAGCAGCTTGTGGCAGGGCCACACTGAAGCTTTCTTT.